This T cell receptor beta chain was identified in a study of blood T cell dynamics during melanoma immunotherapy. Study-wide background: First-line therapy was either pembrolizumab or nivolumab with ipilimumab for metastatic melanoma. Study findings and constraints: Unlike progressors, later disease-control patients had W3 repertoires gaining clonality or diversity.

Noted time point: week 3, after first cycle of checkpoint inhibitor. Sampling occurred pretreatment (T0) and at week 3 (W3), after cycle one of checkpoint blockade. The length of the CDR3 is 18 residues. The V segment lost 5 bases and the J segment 1 base; nucleotides outside the gene matches: 6. Germline V gives CDR1 SEHNR, CDR2 FQNEAQ (reference sequence). Comment on this clone: Its antigen remains unidentified.

TCRdb's table, derived via immunoSEQ multiplex PCR, lists solely in-frame clones and lacks some. Of several thousand clones listed, roughly 90% are singletons. The source material was blood, sampled from a patient treated with checkpoint blockade. The chain is built from TRBV7-9 and TRBJ2-1; 15 positions agree with TRBD2. This sequence originates from a human donor with melanoma. The CDR3 region is CASSHGLAGGLSYNEQFF. The CDR3 region has the DNA TGTGCCAGCAGCCATGGACTAGCGGGGGGGCTGTCCTACAATGAGCAGTTCTTC.